These T cell receptor beta chains were read from a single sample in a study of T cell responses to AZD1222 COVID-19 vaccine. The repertoire was sequenced with immunoSEQ multiplex PCR; TCRdb's copy has only in-frame clones and lacks some. The repertoire consists of 200,000 or so clones, with about 93% occurring once and the leading ten covering 1%. The sample was peripheral blood, taken 28 days after the second AZD1222 dose. Receptor source: an adult who received the AZD1222 COVID-19 vaccine. Each CDR3 is given without its conserved first and last residue.

11,TRBJ1-4,TRBV28,ASGDSSNEKLF
13,TRBJ1-5,TRBV7-9,ASTTDLGLLQPQH
13,TRBJ1-4,TRBV18,ASSPPGQGSEKLF
13,TRBJ1-3,TRBV5-1,ASSLGTGSGNTIY
15,TRBJ1-3,TRBV3-1/TRBV3-2,ASSQGTQGGSGNTIY
14,TRBJ2-2,TRBV28,ASRASGGPNTGELF
12,TRBJ2-1,TRBV7-2,ASTPDLAGNEQF
11,TRBJ1-5,TRBV11-2,ASSLGRGQPQH
13,TRBJ1-1,TRBV3-1/TRBV3-2,ASSQELGHDTEAF
11,TRBJ1-1,TRBV3-1/TRBV3-2,ASSQSYVAEAF
14,TRBJ1-6,TRBV5-5,ASSLRGEPYNSPLH
12,TRBJ1-2,TRBV5-4,ASSLALPGRDRT
11,TRBJ2-7,TRBV14,ASSHAGSYEQY
16,TRBJ1-2,TRBV5-1,ASSLATATGANNYGYT
15,-,TRBV12-2,ASRPYPGPSFYNEQF
12,TRBJ1-1,TRBV2,ASSQTAMNTEAF
12,TRBJ2-4,TRBV9,ASSALQGGDIQY
15,TRBJ1-6,TRBV15,ATSRDFRSYYNSPLH
14,TRBJ1-4,TRBV18,ASSPPQGAVGEKLF
13,TRBJ1-2,TRBV15,ATSSKLTGTGSYT
14,TRBJ2-5,TRBV19,ASSIGRGDRQETQY
12,TRBJ1-2,TRBV2,ASSVQEGTEGYT
10,TRBJ1-1,TRBV15,ATSRHAVEAF
11,TRBJ2-1,TRBV27,ASSLGNYNEQF
11,TRBJ2-1,TRBV6-2/TRBV6-3,ASSYGVGGEQF
13,TRBJ2-2,TRBV6-5,ASSRGLAGAGELF
12,TRBJ2-1,TRBV7-8,ASSFGPSSGEQF
14,TRBJ2-6,TRBV19,ASSIYGERGANVLT
14,TRBJ1-6,TRBV10-3,AISESKGSYNSPLH
14,TRBJ1-2,TRBV23-1,ASSQTRDRANYGYT
11,TRBJ1-1,TRBV2,ASRRGPNTEAF
11,TRBJ1-4,TRBV30,AWSHRGGEKLF
14,TRBJ1-1,TRBV4-1,ASSQEKGGPRTEAF
10,TRBJ2-7,TRBV5-1,ASSSTGVEQY
12,TRBJ1-2,TRBV6-1,ASSESVRGFGYT
13,TRBJ1-5,TRBV19,AASSIVGAGQPQH
11,TRBJ2-5,TRBV7-6,ASSLAGPQTQY
12,TRBJ2-7,TRBV6-5,ASSSGTLTYEQY
15,TRBJ1-1,TRBV7-8,ASSFDRGHDGDTEAF
11,TRBJ2-7,TRBV2,ASSAGGGVEQY
14,TRBJ1-3,TRBV7-6,ASSLAGTGTGNTIY
10,TRBJ1-2,TRBV12-3/TRBV12-4,ASSSSGYGYT